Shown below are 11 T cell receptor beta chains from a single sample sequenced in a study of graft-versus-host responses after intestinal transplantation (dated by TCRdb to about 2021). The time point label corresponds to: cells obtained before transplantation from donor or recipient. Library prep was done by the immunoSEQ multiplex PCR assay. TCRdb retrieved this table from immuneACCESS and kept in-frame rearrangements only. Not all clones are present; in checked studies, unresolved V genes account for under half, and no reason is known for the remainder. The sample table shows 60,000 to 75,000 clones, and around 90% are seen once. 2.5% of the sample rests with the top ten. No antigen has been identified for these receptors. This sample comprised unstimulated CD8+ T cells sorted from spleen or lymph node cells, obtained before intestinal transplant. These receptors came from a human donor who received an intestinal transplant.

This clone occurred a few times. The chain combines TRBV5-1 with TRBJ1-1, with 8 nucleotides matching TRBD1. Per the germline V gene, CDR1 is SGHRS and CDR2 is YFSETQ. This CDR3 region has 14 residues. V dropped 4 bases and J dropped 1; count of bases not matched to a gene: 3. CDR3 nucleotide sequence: TGCGCCAGCAGCCCTGGGACAGGGAACACTGAAGCTTTCTTT. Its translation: CASSPGTGNTEAFF.

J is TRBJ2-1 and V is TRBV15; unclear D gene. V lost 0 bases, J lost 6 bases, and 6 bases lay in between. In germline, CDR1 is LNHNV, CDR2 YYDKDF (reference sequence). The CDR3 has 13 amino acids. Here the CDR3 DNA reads TGTGCCACCAGCAGAGACAGGCCCAATGAGCAGTTCTTC. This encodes CATSRDRPNEQFF.

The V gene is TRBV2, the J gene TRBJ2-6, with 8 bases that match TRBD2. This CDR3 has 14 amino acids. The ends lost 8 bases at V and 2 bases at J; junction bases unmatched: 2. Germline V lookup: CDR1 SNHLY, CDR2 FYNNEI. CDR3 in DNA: TGTGCCAGCGTCGGGGGGGCTGGGGCCAACGTCCTGACTTTC. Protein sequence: CASVGGAGANVLTF.

DNA of the CDR3: TGTGCCAGCAGCTTAGGAGACACAGGGTTCTCCTACGAGCAGTACTTC. Translated: CASSLGDTGFSYEQYF. V gene TRBV7-2 combines with J gene TRBJ2-7; maybe TRBD1 (6 bases). In germline, CDR1 is SGHTA, CDR2 FQGNSA. CDR3 size: 16 residues. The V end lost 1 base, the J end lost 0 bases, and 13 bases lay between the germline ends.

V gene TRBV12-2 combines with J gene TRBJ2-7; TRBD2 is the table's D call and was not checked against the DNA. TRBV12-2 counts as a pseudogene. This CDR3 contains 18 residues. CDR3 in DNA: TGTGCAAGTCGCTTAGGCGAGGAGGTGGCAGGTCGGTCCTACGAGCAGTACTTC. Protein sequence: CASRLGEEVAGRSYEQYF.

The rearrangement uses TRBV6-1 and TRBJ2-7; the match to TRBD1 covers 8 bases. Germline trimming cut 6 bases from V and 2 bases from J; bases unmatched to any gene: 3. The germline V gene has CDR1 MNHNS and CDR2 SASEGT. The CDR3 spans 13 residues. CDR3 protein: CASRDRGAYEQYF. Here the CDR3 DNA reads TGTGCCAGCAGAGACAGGGGCGCCTACGAGCAGTACTTC.

CDR3: CASSQSGGRDTQYF. For the CDR3, the DNA is TGCGCCAGCAGCCAGAGCGGGGGCCGAGATACGCAGTATTTT. The gene calls are TRBV4-1 and TRBJ2-3; 8 bases match TRBD2. The germline V gene encodes CDR1 MGHRA and CDR2 YSYEKL. V gave up 3 bases and J gave up 5 bases; unmatched junction bases: 4. This CDR3 contains 14 residues.

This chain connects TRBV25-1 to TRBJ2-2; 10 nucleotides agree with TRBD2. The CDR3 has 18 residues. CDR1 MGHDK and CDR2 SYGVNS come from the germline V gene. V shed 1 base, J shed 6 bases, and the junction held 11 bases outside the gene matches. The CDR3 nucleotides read TGTGCCAGCAGTGAATCCCGACTAGCGGGCGTTTCCCCCGGGGAGCTGTTTTTT. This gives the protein CASSESRLAGVSPGELFF. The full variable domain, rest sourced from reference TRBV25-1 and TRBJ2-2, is EADIYQTPRYLVIGTGKKITLECSQTMGHDKMYWYQQDPGMELHLIHYSYGVNSTEKGDLSSESTVSRIRTEHFPLTLESARPSHTSQYLCASSESRLAGVSPGELFFGEGSRLTVL.

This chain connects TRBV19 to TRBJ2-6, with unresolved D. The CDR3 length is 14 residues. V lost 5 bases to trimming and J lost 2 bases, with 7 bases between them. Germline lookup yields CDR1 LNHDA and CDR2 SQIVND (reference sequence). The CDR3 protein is CASSPLPGANVLTF. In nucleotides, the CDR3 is TGTGCCAGTAGTCCCCTCCCTGGGGCCAACGTCCTGACTTTC. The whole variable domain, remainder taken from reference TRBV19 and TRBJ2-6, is DGGITQSPKYLFRKEGQNVTLSCEQNLNHDAMYWYRQDPGQGLRLIYYSQIVNDFQKGDIAEGYSVSREKKESFPLTVTSAQKNPTAFYLCASSPLPGANVLTFGAGSRLTVL.

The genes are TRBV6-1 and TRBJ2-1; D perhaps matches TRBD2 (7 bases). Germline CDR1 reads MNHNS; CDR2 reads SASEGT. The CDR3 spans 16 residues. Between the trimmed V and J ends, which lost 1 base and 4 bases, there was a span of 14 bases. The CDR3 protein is CASSEVRGATYNEQFF. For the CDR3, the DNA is TGTGCCAGCAGTGAAGTCCGGGGGGCGACTTACAATGAGCAGTTCTTC.

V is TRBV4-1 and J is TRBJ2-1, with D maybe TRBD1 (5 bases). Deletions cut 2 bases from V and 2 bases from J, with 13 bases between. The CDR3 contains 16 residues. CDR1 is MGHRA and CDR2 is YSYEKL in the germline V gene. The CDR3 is CASSQSTESTYNEQFF. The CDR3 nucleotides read TGCGCCAGCAGCCAATCGACAGAGAGCACCTACAATGAGCAGTTCTTC.